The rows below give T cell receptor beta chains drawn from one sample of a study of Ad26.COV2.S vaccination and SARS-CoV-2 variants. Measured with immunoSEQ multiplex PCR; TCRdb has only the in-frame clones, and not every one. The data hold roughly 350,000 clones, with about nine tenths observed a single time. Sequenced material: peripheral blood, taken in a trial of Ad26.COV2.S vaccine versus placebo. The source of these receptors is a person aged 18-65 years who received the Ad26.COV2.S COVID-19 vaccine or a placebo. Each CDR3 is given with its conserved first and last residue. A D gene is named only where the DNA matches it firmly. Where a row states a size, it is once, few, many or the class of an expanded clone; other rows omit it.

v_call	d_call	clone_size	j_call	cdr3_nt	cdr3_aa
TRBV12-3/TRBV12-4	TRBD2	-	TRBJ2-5	TGTGCCAGCGGGTCAGTAGCGGGAGAGACCCAGTACTTC	CASGSVAGETQYF
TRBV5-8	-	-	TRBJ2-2	TGTGCCAGCAGCTTGGACAGTCGATGGGCGAACACCGGGGAGCTGTTTTTT	CASSLDSRWANTGELFF
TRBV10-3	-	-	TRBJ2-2	TGTGCCATCGGAGGGGGCCCCGGGGAGCTGTTTTTT	CAIGGGPGELFF
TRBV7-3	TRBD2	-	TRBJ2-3	TGTGCCAGCAGCTTAACGCGGGGGGGCCCCCCTAGCACAGATACGCAGTATTTT	CASSLTRGGPPSTDTQYF
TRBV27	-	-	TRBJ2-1	TGTGCCAGCAGTTTATCGCTAGCAGTCCACAATGAGCAGTTCTTC	CASSLSLAVHNEQFF
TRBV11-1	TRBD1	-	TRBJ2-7	TGTGCCAGCAGCAACCGACAGGGGGTCTACGAGCAGTACTTC	CASSNRQGVYEQYF
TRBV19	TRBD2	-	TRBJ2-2	TGTGCCAGTAGCAAGGGAGGGGTGAGCACCGGGGAGCTGTTTTTT	CASSKGGVSTGELFF
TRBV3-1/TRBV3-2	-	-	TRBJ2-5	TGTGCCAGCAGCCAGGAAAGACAGCCCCCGTACCAAGAGACCCAGTACTTC	CASSQERQPPYQETQYF
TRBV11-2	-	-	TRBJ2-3	TGTGCCAGCAGCCGCGGGGTCTCAGATACGCAGTATTTT	CASSRGVSDTQYF
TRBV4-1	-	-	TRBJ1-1	TGCGCCAGCAGCCCCAAGAAGAACACTGAAGCTTTCTTT	CASSPKKNTEAFF
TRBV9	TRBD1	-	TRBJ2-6	TGTGCCAGCAGCGGGGCGGGACAGGCGAACTCTGGGGCCAACGTCCTGACTTTC	CASSGAGQANSGANVLTF
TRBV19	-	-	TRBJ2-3	TGTGCCAGTAAGGGGACTCGAAACACAGATACGCAGTATTTT	CASKGTRNTDTQYF
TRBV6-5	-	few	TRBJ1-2	TGTGCCGCGGGCATCGGGGCTAACTATGGCTACACCTTC	CAAGIGANYGYTF
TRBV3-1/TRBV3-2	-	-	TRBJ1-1	TGTGCCAGCAGCCAAACCGGGGCGAACACTGAAGCTTTCTTT	CASSQTGANTEAFF
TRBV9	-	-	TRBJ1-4	TGTGCCAGCAGCGGCGAGGGTACTAATGAAAAACTGTTTTTT	CASSGEGTNEKLFF
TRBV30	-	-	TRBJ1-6	TGTGCCTGGAGTGAGGGGGGTAATTCACCCCTCCACTTT	CAWSEGGNSPLHF
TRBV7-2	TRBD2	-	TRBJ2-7	TGTGCCACCTCCCGCGGGGGGAGCCACGAGCAGTACTTC	CATSRGGSHEQYF
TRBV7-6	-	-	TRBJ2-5	TGTGCCAGCAGCTCCCTCACCGCTCCCCAAGAGACCCAGTACTTC	CASSSLTAPQETQYF
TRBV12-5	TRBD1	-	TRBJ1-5	TGTGCTAGTGGTTTGCCCCCGACAGGGACCGAGGGCAATCAGCCCCAGCATTTT	CASGLPPTGTEGNQPQHF
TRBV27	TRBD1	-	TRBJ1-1	TGTGCCAGCAGTCCATACAGGGGTGGGACTGAAGCTTTCTTT	CASSPYRGGTEAFF
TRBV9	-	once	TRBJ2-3	TGTGCCAGCAGCCCAATAGCAGGGTCTAGCACAGATACGCAGTATTTT	CASSPIAGSSTDTQYF
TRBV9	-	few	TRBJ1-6	TGTGCCAGCAGCCCACCCGGGGGGGCTGTTGATTCACCCCTCCACTTT	CASSPPGGAVDSPLHF
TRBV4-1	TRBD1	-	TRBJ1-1	TGCGCCAGCAGCCTAGGGGGACAGGGGGTTAATACTGAAGCTTTCTTT	CASSLGGQGVNTEAFF